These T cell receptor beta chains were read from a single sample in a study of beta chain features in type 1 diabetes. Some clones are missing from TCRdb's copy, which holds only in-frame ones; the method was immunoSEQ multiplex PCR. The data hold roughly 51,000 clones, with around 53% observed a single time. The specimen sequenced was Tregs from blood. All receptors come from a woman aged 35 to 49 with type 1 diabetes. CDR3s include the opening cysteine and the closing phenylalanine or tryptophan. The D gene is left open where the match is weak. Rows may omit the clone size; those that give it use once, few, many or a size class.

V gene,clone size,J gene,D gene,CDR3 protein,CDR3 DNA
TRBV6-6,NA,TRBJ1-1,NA,CASGFFGRGNTEAFF,TGTGCCAGCGGGTTTTTCGGTCGGGGTAACACTGAAGCTTTCTTT
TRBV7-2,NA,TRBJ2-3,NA,CASSSDSRYTQYF,TGTGCCAGCAGCTCGGACAGCCGATATACGCAGTATTTT
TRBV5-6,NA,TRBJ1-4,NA,CASSRRATNEKLFF,TGTGCCAGCAGCCGACGGGCAACTAATGAAAAACTGTTTTTT
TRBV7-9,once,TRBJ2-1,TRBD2,CASSGLSGLAGGEQFF,TGTGCCAGCAGCGGATTATCTGGACTAGCGGGAGGGGAGCAGTTCTTC
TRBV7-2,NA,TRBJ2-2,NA,CASSSYRDTGELFF,TGTGCCAGCAGCTCTTACAGGGATACCGGGGAGCTGTTTTTT
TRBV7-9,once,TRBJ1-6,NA,CASSLTGDNSPLHF,TGTGCCAGCAGCTTAACAGGAGATAATTCACCCCTCCACTTT
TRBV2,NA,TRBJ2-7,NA,CASKGASPYEQYF,TGTGCCAGCAAAGGGGCCTCTCCCTACGAGCAGTACTTC
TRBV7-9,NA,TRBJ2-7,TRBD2,CASIFHAGGSYEQYF,TGTGCCAGCATTTTTCATGCGGGAGGGTCCTACGAGCAGTACTTC
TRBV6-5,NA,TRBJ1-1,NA,CASSPGGLGTEAFF,TGTGCCAGCAGTCCGGGAGGACTCGGGACTGAAGCTTTCTTT
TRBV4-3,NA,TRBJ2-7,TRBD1,CASSQDWGQGIAYEQYF,TGCGCCAGCAGCCAAGATTGGGGACAGGGAATAGCCTACGAGCAGTACTTC
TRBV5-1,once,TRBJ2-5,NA,CASRPRGPETQYF,TGCGCCAGCAGACCGCGGGGACCGGAGACCCAGTACTTC
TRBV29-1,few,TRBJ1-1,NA,CSVGGGINTEAFF,TGCAGCGTTGGGGGGGGAATTAACACTGAAGCTTTCTTT
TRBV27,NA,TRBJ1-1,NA,CASRTSANTEAFF,TGTGCCAGCAGGACTTCAGCGAACACTGAAGCTTTCTTT
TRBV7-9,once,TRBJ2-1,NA,CASSLTPGLLGNEQFF,TGTGCCAGCAGCTTGACCCCGGGACTCCTGGGGAATGAGCAGTTCTTC
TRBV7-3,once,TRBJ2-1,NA,CASSLAGGYNEQFF,TGTGCCAGCAGCTTAGCTGGGGGGTACAATGAGCAGTTCTTC
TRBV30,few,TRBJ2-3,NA,CAWSGQLTDTQYF,TGTGCCTGGAGTGGACAGCTCACAGATACGCAGTATTTT
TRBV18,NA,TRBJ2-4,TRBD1,CASSPYRGQGNIQYF,TGTGCCAGCTCACCATACAGGGGGCAAGGAAACATTCAGTACTTC
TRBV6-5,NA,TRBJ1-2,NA,CASSYRQGVSYTF,TGTGCCAGCAGTTACCGGCAGGGTGTATCTTACACCTTC
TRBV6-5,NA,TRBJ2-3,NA,CASSAQGGPADTQYF,TGTGCCAGCAGTGCCCAAGGGGGACCGGCAGATACGCAGTATTTT
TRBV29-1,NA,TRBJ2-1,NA,CSARQNEQFF,TGCAGCGCCCGCCAGAATGAGCAGTTCTTC
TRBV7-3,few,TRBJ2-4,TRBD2,CASSPGLAGGSKNIQYF,TGTGCCAGCAGCCCGGGACTAGCGGGGGGGTCCAAAAACATTCAGTACTTC
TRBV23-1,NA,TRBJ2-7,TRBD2,CASTFGGGNTYEQYF,TGCGCCAGCACCTTTGGGGGGGGAAACACCTACGAGCAGTACTTC
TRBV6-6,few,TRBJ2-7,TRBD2,CASNGLAGENEQYF,TGTGCCAGCAACGGACTAGCGGGAGAGAACGAGCAGTACTTC
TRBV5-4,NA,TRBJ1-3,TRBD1,CASTYRGAGNTIYF,TGTGCCAGCACCTACAGGGGCGCTGGAAACACCATATATTTT
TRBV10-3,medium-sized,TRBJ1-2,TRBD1,CAISGPGGGYGYTF,TGTGCCATCAGTGGTCCAGGGGGCGGGTATGGCTACACCTTC
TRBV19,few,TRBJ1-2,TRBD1,CASGQGYGYTF,TGTGCCAGTGGACAGGGCTATGGCTACACCTTC
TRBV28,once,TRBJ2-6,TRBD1,CASSLPGTGRSGANVLTF,TGTGCCAGCAGTTTGCCCGGGACAGGGAGGTCTGGGGCCAACGTCCTGACTTTC
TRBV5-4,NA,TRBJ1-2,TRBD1,CASSLDRGLGDYGYTF,TGTGCCAGCAGCTTGGACAGGGGGCTTGGAGACTATGGCTACACCTTC
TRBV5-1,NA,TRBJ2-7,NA,CASSSGSYEQYF,TGCGCCAGCAGCTCAGGAAGTTACGAGCAGTACTTC
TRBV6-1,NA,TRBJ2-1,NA,CASSIVVYNEQFF,TGTGCCAGTTCTATAGTCGTATACAATGAGCAGTTCTTC
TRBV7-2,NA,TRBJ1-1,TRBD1,CASSRRGQGSLSAFF,TGTGCCAGCAGCCGCCGAGGACAGGGGTCCCTGAGCGCTTTCTTT
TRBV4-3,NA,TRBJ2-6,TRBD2,CASSQVPSGRIGANVLTF,TGCGCCAGCAGCCAAGTACCTAGCGGGAGGATAGGGGCCAACGTCCTGACTTTC
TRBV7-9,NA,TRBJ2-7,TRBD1,CASSPYHTGQGYEQYF,TGCGCCAGCAGCCCCTATCATACGGGACAGGGCTACGAGCAGTACTTC
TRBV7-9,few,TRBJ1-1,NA,CASSFLDRNTEAFF,TGTGCCAGCAGCTTCTTGGACAGAAACACTGAAGCTTTCTTT
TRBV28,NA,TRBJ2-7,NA,CASNNPYEQYF,TGTGCCAGCAACAATCCCTACGAGCAGTACTTC
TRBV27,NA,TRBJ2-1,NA,CASSRYPASGLNYNEQFF,TGTGCCAGCAGTCGCTACCCAGCGTCAGGGCTCAACTACAATGAGCAGTTCTTC
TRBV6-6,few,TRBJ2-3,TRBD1,CASSYSGQSTDTQYF,TGTGCCAGCAGTTACTCGGGACAGAGCACAGATACGCAGTATTTT
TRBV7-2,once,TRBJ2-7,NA,CASSRRGSGFYEQYF,TGTGCCAGCAGCCGTCGAGGGAGCGGCTTCTACGAGCAGTACTTC
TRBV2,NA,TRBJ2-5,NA,CASSERDLETETQYF,TGTGCCAGCAGTGAGAGGGATCTTGAGACAGAGACCCAGTACTTC
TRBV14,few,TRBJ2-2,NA,CASSRTRYTGELFF,TGTGCCAGCAGCCGTACTAGGTATACCGGGGAGCTGTTTTTT
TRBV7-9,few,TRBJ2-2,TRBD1,CASSLNTGGSTGELFF,TGTGCCAGCAGCTTAAATACAGGGGGCTCTACCGGGGAGCTGTTTTTT
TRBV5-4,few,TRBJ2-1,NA,CASSLDRASINEQFF,TGTGCCAGCAGCTTGGACAGGGCCTCGATCAATGAGCAGTTCTTC
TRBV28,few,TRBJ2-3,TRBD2,CASSLGGGLAISTDTQYF,TGTGCCAGCAGTTTAGGAGGCGGACTAGCGATCAGCACAGATACGCAGTATTTT
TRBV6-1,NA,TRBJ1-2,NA,CASSEAAEGQSYTF,TGTGCCAGCAGTGAAGCAGCGGAGGGGCAAAGCTACACCTTC
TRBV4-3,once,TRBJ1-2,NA,CASSQDRGYDRYTF,TGCGCCAGCAGCCAAGATCGGGGGTACGACCGCTACACCTTC
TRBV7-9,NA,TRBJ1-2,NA,CASSFGGAYGYTF,TGTGCCAGCAGCTTTGGAGGGGCCTATGGCTACACCTTC